This TCR beta chain was captured in a study of response to subunit inactivated influenza vaccine. Study-wide findings and caveats: Each seasonal influenza vaccination recruits few new T cells, the authors suggested.

TCRdb recomputed calls from the RT-PCR reads with MiXCR, one row per CDR3 protein. This table holds roughly 150,000 distinct CDR3 sequences, roughly 11% found once. This CDR3 contains 15 residues. Germline-derived CDR1 and CDR2 are DFQATT and SNEGSKA (reference sequence). Trimming took 5 bases from V and 7 from J; bases not matched to a gene: 13. With regard to this clonotype: The antigen is unknown.

This TCR was recovered from a man aged 45 to 65 who received an inactivated influenza vaccine. The genes are TRBV20-1 and TRBJ2-1; 8 nucleotides match TRBD2. Sequenced material: non-naive T cells sorted from PBMCs, taken roughly 46 days after vaccination. CDR3 coding DNA: TGCAGTGCTGTTACCGGGACTAGTGTGGGGAATGAGCAGTTCTTC. It is translated as CSAVTGTSVGNEQFF.